The 31 T cell receptor beta chains below come from one sample, sequenced in a study of spatial heterogeneity in lung cancer. This sample's time point: blood at routine non-recurrence follow-up after resection. Unsorted tumor, nontumor lung tissue or cryopreserved PBMC supplied the whole RNA. TCRdb reprocessed the 5' RACE reads with MiXCR, giving one entry per CDR3 protein. The sample contains 25,000 or so distinct CDR3 sequences, about 5.6% of which appear only once. Sequenced material: PBMCs, taken at follow-up. The receptors derive from a male donor with early-stage non-small cell lung cancer.

This clonotype was picked up a small number of times. This chain connects TRBV29-1 to TRBJ2-3; possible D gene TRBD2, 5 bases. The V end was cut by 7 bases, the J end by 4 bases, with 12 bases between. Per the germline V gene, CDR1 is SQVTM and CDR2 is ANQGSEA. There are 12 residues in the CDR3. The CDR3 loop reads CSDRTFADTQYF. The CDR3 nucleotides read TGCAGCGACCGGACTTTTGCAGATACGCAGTATTTT.

This clonotype was seen at least ten times. The V and J genes are TRBV18 and TRBJ2-1; D remains ambiguous. The CDR3 has 14 amino acids. Trimming removed 6 bases from V and 3 bases from J, with 12 bases in between. Germline V gene data show CDR1 as KGHSH and CDR2 as LQKENI. The chain's CDR3 is CASSGPPIYNEQFF. The CDR3 DNA sequence: TGTGCCAGCTCCGGGCCACCAATCTACAATGAGCAGTTCTTC. Looking up the rest from reference TRBV18 and TRBJ2-1 gives the full variable domain: NAGVMQNPRHLVRRRGQEARLRCSPMKGHSHVYWYRQLPEEGLKFMVYLQKENIIDESGMPKERFSAEFPKEGPSILRIQQVVRGDSAAYFCASSGPPIYNEQFFGPGTRLTVL.

Concerning this clonotype: A single base separates this from a much larger clone, so it may be a read error. The gene calls are TRBV6-2 or TRBV6-3 and TRBJ2-1; 12 bases are shared with TRBD2. CDR3 size: 17 residues. CDR1 and CDR2 from the germline V gene are MNHEY and SVGEGT. The DNA for the CDR3 is TGTGCCAGCAGGCCCCTAGCGGGAGGGCCGAATTACAATGAGCATTTCTTC. The encoded protein is CASRPLAGGPNYNEHFF.

This clonotype appeared many times. The rearrangement uses TRBV19 and TRBJ1-1; 7 nucleotides agree with TRBD1. The CDR3 spans 13 residues. Trimming cost V 3 bases and J 4 bases; bases outside gene matches: 2. Germline CDR1 reads LNHDA; CDR2 reads SQIVND (reference sequence). CDR3 sequence reads: CASSIQGGTEAFF. The CDR3, as DNA: TGTGCCAGTAGTATCCAGGGGGGCACTGAAGCTTTCTTT.

This clonotype came up many times. This chain joins TRBV29-1 and TRBJ1-2; 10 nucleotides agree with TRBD1. The V gene's germline CDR1 is SQVTM and CDR2 ANQGSEA. This CDR3 has 16 amino acids. V trimming: 5 bases; J trimming: 1 base; junction bases outside the gene matches: 10. The CDR3, as DNA: TGCAGCGTTTATGGGACAGGGGCCGAGTTTAACTATGGCTACACCTTC. It specifies CSVYGTGAEFNYGYTF.

This clonotype occurred many times. The J gene is TRBJ1-2, the V gene TRBV7-9, with 9 bases aligning to TRBD1. This CDR3 has 14 amino acids. Germline-derived CDR1 and CDR2 are SEHNR and FQNEAQ (reference sequence). Losses at the gene ends were 2 bases for V and 8 bases for J; bases not matched to a gene: 6. The CDR3 DNA follows: TGTGCCAGCAGCTTAAGTTATACAGGGGGCGGCTACACCTTC. As protein: CASSLSYTGGGYTF.

This clonotype has ten or more counts. This rearrangement joins TRBV18 to TRBJ2-3; the match to TRBD1 covers 10 bases. Germline V lookup: CDR1 KGHSH, CDR2 LQKENI. V shed 3 bases, J shed 1 base, and the junction held 4 bases outside the gene matches. CDR3 size: 16 residues. The CDR3 bases are TGTGCCAGCTCACCCAGGACAGGGGGAGGCACAGATACGCAGTATTTT. Residues: CASSPRTGGGTDTQYF.

The V gene is TRBV18, the J gene TRBJ2-7, with TRBD1 matching 7 bases. There are 15 residues in the CDR3. J was trimmed by 3 bases and V by 2 bases; bases with no gene match: 7. The V gene's germline CDR1 is KGHSH and CDR2 LQKENI. The CDR3 nucleotides are TGTGCCAGCTCACCATATCTCCGGGACAGCTACGAGCAGTACTTC. Protein product: CASSPYLRDSYEQYF.

Ten or more counts support this clonotype. V gene TRBV20-1 combines with J gene TRBJ2-3; D assignment may be TRBD1 or TRBD2 (5 bases each). The V end lost 2 bases, the J end lost 7 bases, and 19 bases lay between the germline ends. This CDR3 region has 15 residues. Germline V gene data show CDR1 as DFQATT and CDR2 as SNEGSKA (reference sequence). The chain's CDR3 is CSARIPGTGRNTQYF. The CDR3 coding sequence is TGCAGTGCTAGAATACCCGGAACGGGGCGAAATACGCAGTATTTT.

The chain joins TRBV20-1 to TRBJ2-3; TRBD2 is a possible D gene (6 bases). The V gene lost 0 bases and the J gene lost 6 bases, with 10 bases spanning the gap. The CDR3 sequence is 13 residues long. Germline V gene sequence: CDR1 DFQATT, CDR2 SNEGSKA (reference sequence). The CDR3 sequence: CSAREAGRDTQYF. The CDR3, as DNA: TGCAGTGCTAGAGAGGCGGGGAGGGATACGCAGTATTTT.

CDR3 in amino acids: CASRGTGFNRYNEQFF. CDR3 nucleotide sequence: TGTGCCAGCAGAGGGACAGGGTTTAATCGCTACAATGAGCAGTTCTTC. J is TRBJ2-1 and V is TRBV28; TRBD1 agrees at 9 bases. The CDR3 runs 16 residues. The J segment lost 3 bases and the V segment lost 6 bases, leaving 9 bases of the junction unmatched. Germline CDR1 MDHEN, CDR2 SYDVKM. Based on the CDR3 plus reference TRBV28 and TRBJ2-1, the full variable domain is DVKVTQSSRYLVKRTGEKVFLECVQDMDHENMFWYRQDPGLGLRLIYFSYDVKMKEKGDIPEGYSVSREKKERFSLILESASTNQTSMYLCASRGTGFNRYNEQFFGPGTRLTVL.

V usage is TRBV6-2 or TRBV6-3 and J usage is TRBJ2-1; perhaps TRBD2 as D (5 bases). Trimming took 3 bases from V and 5 from J, leaving 11 bases between them. Germline values: CDR1 MNHEY, CDR2 SVGEGT. The CDR3 sequence is 14 residues long. CDR3 DNA sequence: TGTGCCAGCAGTTATGTGCGGGCGGACAATGAGCAGTTCTTC. Translated: CASSYVRADNEQFF.

This clonotype was seen many times. V usage is TRBV4-3 and J usage is TRBJ2-3; the D is unclear. V was cut by 3 bases and J by 6 bases, with 13 bases left in between. Germline assignment: CDR1 LGHNA and CDR2 YSLEER. The CDR3 runs to 14 residues. CDR3 region: CASSQGSGFDTQYF. The CDR3 DNA sequence: TGCGCCAGCAGCCAGGGTTCGGGTTTCGATACGCAGTATTTT.

This clonotype was seen at least ten times. The chain is built from TRBV20-1 and TRBJ2-3; D ambiguous. Between the trimmed V and J ends, which lost 2 bases and 3 bases, there was a span of 12 bases. Germline values: CDR1 DFQATT, CDR2 SNEGSKA (reference sequence). The CDR3 consists of 14 residues. The CDR3 region is CSARSRYLTDTQYF. CDR3 DNA: TGCAGTGCTAGATCCAGGTATCTGACAGATACGCAGTATTTT.

The table lists this clonotype with many counts. In nucleotides, the CDR3 is TGTGCCAGCAGTTACTTAAATGAAGCTTTCTTT. This translates into CASSYLNEAFF. This chain uses TRBV6-2 or TRBV6-3 with TRBJ1-1, with D uncertain. The germline V gene encodes CDR1 MNHEY and CDR2 SVGEGT. This CDR3 comprises 11 residues. The ends were cut back, 1 base at V and 7 bases at J, with 4 bases in the middle.

V and J are TRBV7-2 and TRBJ2-1, with 13 bases fitting TRBD2. The germline V gene has CDR1 SGHTA and CDR2 FQGNSA. Unmatched junction bases numbered 3, after V lost 2 bases and J lost 8 bases. CDR3 length: 15 amino acids. CDR3 DNA sequence: TGTGCCAGCAGCTTACGACTAGCGGGAGGAGATGAGCAGTTCTTC. Translating it yields CASSLRLAGGDEQFF.

In its sample, this clonotype was seen many times. The chain recombines TRBV20-1 with TRBJ2-3, with D perhaps TRBD2 (6 bases). The CDR3 sequence is 16 residues long. Germline assignment: CDR1 DFQATT and CDR2 SNEGSKA (reference sequence). With 0 bases removed from V and 4 bases from J, the gap between germline ends came to 17 bases. DNA of the CDR3: TGCAGTGCTAGAGAGAGGCCGGGAGCCCCCGCAGATACGCAGTATTTT. Amino acids: CSARERPGAPADTQYF.

This clonotype showed up many times. The rearrangement links TRBV12-3 or TRBV12-4 to TRBJ1-2, with a tentative D call TRBD1 (5 bases). The CDR3 is 14 amino acids. V shed 3 bases and J shed 6 bases, with 14 bases lying between them. The CDR3 sequence: CASSLSGKSDGYTF. CDR3 coding DNA: TGTGCCAGCAGTTTGTCAGGGAAGAGCGATGGCTACACCTTC.

This clonotype was seen ten or more times. The V call is TRBV13, the J call TRBJ1-1; 8 positions match TRBD1. CDR1 is PRHDT, CDR2 FYEKMQ, per germline (reference sequence). V trimming: 3 bases; J trimming: 6 bases; junction bases outside the gene matches: 15. The CDR3 loop spans 17 amino acids. The CDR3: CASSFPWTGRVRAEAFF. The CDR3 DNA reads TGTGCCAGCAGCTTTCCCTGGACAGGGCGAGTTAGGGCTGAAGCTTTCTTT.

The chain employs TRBV5-1 and TRBJ2-7; D not resolved. Germline CDR1 is SGHRS and CDR2 is YFSETQ. The CDR3 totals 12 residues. Trimming removed 0 bases at V and 6 bases at J, with 7 bases between. The CDR3: CASSLAVCEQYV. CDR3 coding DNA: TGCGCCAGCAGCTTGGCCGTTTGCGAGCAGTACGTC.

This sequence joins TRBV7-3 and TRBJ2-5, with 14 bases aligning to TRBD2. V dropped 5 bases and J dropped 2; count of bases not matched to a gene: 4. The length of the CDR3 is 16 residues. Germline V gene lookup returns CDR1 SGHTA and CDR2 FQGTGA. The CDR3 DNA follows: TGTGCCAGCAGCCCCGGACTAGCGGGGGGACAAGAGACCCAGTACTTC. Its translation is CASSPGLAGGQETQYF.

The genes are TRBV6-6 and TRBJ1-5, with D uncertain. Between the trimmed V and J ends, which lost 2 bases and 2 bases, there was a span of 1 base. The CDR3 runs to 12 residues. Looked up from germline, CDR1 is MNHNY and CDR2 is SVGAGI (reference sequence). The CDR3: CASSYRNQPQHF. CDR3 sequence (DNA): TGTGCCAGCAGTTACCGCAATCAGCCCCAGCATTTT.

This clonotype was picked up a small number of times. The chain has TRBV7-9 and TRBJ1-1; tentative D call: TRBD1 (6 bases). This CDR3 region has 14 residues. The ends were cut back, 4 bases at V and 5 bases at J, with 14 bases in the middle. Germline V gene sequence: CDR1 SEHNR, CDR2 FQNEAQ (reference sequence). The CDR3 protein is CASSSQGGLTEAFF. CDR3 nucleotide sequence: TGTGCCAGCAGCTCTCAAGGGGGGCTTACTGAAGCTTTCTTT.

This chain connects TRBV20-1 to TRBJ2-3; D not certain. The CDR3 runs 12 residues. Germline-derived CDR1 and CDR2 are DFQATT and SNEGSKA (reference sequence). V was pared by 6 bases and J by 4 bases, with 11 bases between. The CDR3: CSAQRGADTQYF. The CDR3 nucleotides read TGCAGTGCCCAGAGAGGAGCAGATACGCAGTATTTT.

The table lists this clonotype with many counts. CDR3 in DNA: TGTGCCACCAGTGATGGGCAAGGGGGTAACGAGCAGTACTTC. Protein sequence: CATSDGQGGNEQYF. The chain joins TRBV24-1 to TRBJ2-7; tentative D call: TRBD1 (6 bases). V was trimmed by 3 bases and J by 5 bases, leaving 13 bases between them. Germline assignment: CDR1 KGHDR and CDR2 SFDVKD. This CDR3 has 14 residues.

This clonotype was seen a few times. The gene calls are TRBV20-1 and TRBJ2-3, with D maybe TRBD2 (5 bases). Trimming left V 5 bases short and J 4 bases short, with 10 bases between. This CDR3 region has 12 residues. From germline, CDR1 is DFQATT and CDR2 SNEGSKA (reference sequence). CDR3 sequence (DNA): TGCAGTGCTTCGGGGTCGGCAGATACGCAGTATTTT. Its translation: CSASGSADTQYF.

This clonotype was picked up many times. The rearrangement links TRBV14 to TRBJ2-1; TRBD2 is a possible D gene (5 bases). Germline V gene sequence: CDR1 SGHDN, CDR2 FVKESK. This CDR3 is built from 16 residues. V was trimmed by 4 bases and J by 8 bases, leaving 21 bases between them. Here the CDR3 DNA reads TGTGCCAGCAGCCGAAATATATGGCTACTCGGGGATGAGCAGTTCTTC. Encoded protein: CASSRNIWLLGDEQFF.

This clonotype was seen a few times. The chain couples TRBV12-3 or TRBV12-4 to TRBJ2-1; 7 nucleotides align to TRBD2. The CDR3 sequence is 13 residues long. The V gene end was trimmed by 6 bases and the J gene end by 3 bases; junction bases not matched to a gene: 2. CDR3 coding DNA: TGTGCCAGCAGAGGACTAGGCTACAATGAGCAGTTCTTC. It specifies CASRGLGYNEQFF.

This clonotype was seen ten or more times. J is TRBJ1-1 and V is TRBV18; no clear D gene. V was pared by 6 bases and J by 7 bases, with 15 bases between. Germline V CDR1 and CDR2: KGHSH, LQKENI. The length of the CDR3 is 13 residues. The CDR3 DNA is TGTGCCAGCTCCCAGACGGACGGGTATGAAGCTTTCTTT. The encoded protein is CASSQTDGYEAFF.

This clonotype was seen ten or more times. CDR3 in DNA: TGTGCCAGCAGTTTTTTAGCGGAGATCACAGATACGCAGTATTTT. Translation: CASSFLAEITDTQYF. The chain carries TRBV27 and TRBJ2-3; D may be TRBD2 (6 bases). The germline gives CDR1 MNHEY, CDR2 SMNVEV (reference sequence). This CDR3 has 15 residues. Trimming cost V 3 bases and J 2 bases, with 12 bases left between them.

The genes are TRBV28 and TRBJ1-1; possibly TRBD1 for D (5 bases). Deletions cut 5 bases from V and 1 base from J, with 14 bases between. Germline V gene data show CDR1 as MDHEN and CDR2 as SYDVKM. The CDR3 runs to 15 residues. This CDR3 reads CASSPSFGGNTEAFF. CDR3 coding DNA: TGTGCCAGCAGTCCTTCCTTTGGGGGGAACACTGAAGCTTTCTTT.